This TCR beta chain came from a study of regulatory T cells in long-lasting Graves disease. This clonotype was picked up many times. V lost 3 bases and J lost 2, with 9 bases in between. The CDR3 loop spans 14 amino acids. Building the TCR beta libraries relied on iRepertoire HTBI primers, and CDR3 regions underwent Arm-PCR. TCRdb re-derived calls from the multiplex PCR reads in MiXCR, one entry per CDR3 protein. The sample has about 530,000 distinct CDR3 sequences, about 16% seen once; the top ten hold roughly 25%. Time point given: newly diagnosed GD, antithyroid drugs for less than 3 months. PBMC RNA served as the TCR library source. The same sample was also studied in work on T cells in Graves' hyperthyroidism and ophthalmopathy. That paper adds: Also found in blood were most expanded thyroid clonotypes above 0.001. For ophthalmopathy, model prediction preceded onset by a median approximately 6 months.

This sample comprised peripheral blood mononuclear cells (PBMCs), obtained at new diagnosis, from a patient treated with antithyroid drugs. The origin of this receptor is a woman aged 35-65 years with Graves disease. J is TRBJ2-3 and V is TRBV12-3 or TRBV12-4; D is unresolved. This CDR3 reads CASSFGSTTDTQYF. The CDR3 DNA reads TGTGCCAGCAGTTTTGGCTCGACCACAGATACGCAGTATTTT.